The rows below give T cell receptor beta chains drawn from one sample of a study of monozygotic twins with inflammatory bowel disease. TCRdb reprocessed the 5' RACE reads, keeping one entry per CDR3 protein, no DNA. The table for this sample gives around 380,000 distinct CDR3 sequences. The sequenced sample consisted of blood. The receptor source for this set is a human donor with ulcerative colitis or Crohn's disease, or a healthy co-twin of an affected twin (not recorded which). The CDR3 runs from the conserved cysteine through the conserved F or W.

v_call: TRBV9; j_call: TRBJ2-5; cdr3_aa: CASSSPSGSQETQYF
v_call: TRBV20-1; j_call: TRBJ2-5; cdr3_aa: CSARNRDSRLETQYF
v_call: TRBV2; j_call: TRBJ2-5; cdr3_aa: CASRYGLELQETQYF
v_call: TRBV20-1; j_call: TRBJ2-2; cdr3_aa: CSASPLSGELFF
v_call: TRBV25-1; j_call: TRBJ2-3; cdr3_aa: CASSDAGTITDTQYF
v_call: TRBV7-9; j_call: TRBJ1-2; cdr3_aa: CASSSRTGGYGYTF
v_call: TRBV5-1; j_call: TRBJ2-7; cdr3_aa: CASSLGRDYEQYF
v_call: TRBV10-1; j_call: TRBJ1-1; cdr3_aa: CASSKTVNMNTEAFF
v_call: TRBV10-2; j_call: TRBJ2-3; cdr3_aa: CASSESSPPRADTQYF
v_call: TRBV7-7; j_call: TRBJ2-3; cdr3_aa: CASSLGPNLGTDTQYF
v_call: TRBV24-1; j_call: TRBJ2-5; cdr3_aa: CATSEGRETQYF
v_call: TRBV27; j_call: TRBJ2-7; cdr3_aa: CASSFSGYSSEQYF
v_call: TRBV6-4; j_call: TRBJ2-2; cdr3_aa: CASSEDWAEGTGELFF
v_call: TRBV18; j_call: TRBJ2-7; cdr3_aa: CASSPSPHSYEQYF
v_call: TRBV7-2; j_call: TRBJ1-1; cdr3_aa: CASSPLSEAFF
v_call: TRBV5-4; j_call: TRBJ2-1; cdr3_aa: CASMRLGYNEQFF
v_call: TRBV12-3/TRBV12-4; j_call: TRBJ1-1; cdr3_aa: CASSSQGHPYTEAFF
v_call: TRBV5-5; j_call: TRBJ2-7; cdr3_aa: CASSLVRSIEVVEQYF
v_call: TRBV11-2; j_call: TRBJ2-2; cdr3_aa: CASSFQTGSLTGELFF
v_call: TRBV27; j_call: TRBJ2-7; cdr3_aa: CASGHARTETYEQYF
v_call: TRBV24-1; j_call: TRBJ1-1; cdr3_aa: CATRKELTKNTEAFF
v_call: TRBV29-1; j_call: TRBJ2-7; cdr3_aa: CSVEDRGFREQYF
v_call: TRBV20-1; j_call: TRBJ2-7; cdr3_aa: CSARDLYEQYF
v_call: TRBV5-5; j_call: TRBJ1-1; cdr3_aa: CASSFGWSEAFF
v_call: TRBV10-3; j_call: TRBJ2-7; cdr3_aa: CAIATASPTSYEQYF
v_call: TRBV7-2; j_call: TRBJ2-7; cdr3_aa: CASSPLASLYEQYF
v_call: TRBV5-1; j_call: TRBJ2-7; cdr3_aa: CASSSFKLPGGDHEQYF
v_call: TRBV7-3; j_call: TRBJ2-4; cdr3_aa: CASSVQEGNIQYF
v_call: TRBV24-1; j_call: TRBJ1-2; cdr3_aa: CATSDFRGGYTF
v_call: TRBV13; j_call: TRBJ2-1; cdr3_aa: CASSLRWGGDEQFF
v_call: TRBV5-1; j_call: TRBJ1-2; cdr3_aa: CASRPDRGSYGYTF
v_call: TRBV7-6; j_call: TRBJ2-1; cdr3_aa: CASSLRAPNEQFF
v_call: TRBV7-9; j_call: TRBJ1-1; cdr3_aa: CASSSLQGTRNTEAFF
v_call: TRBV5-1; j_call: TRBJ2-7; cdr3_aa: CASSFAPKSSYEQYF
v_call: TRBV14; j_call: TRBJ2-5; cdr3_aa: CASSPRDGFETQYF
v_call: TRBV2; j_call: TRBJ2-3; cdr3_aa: CASYGYGSGPDTQYF
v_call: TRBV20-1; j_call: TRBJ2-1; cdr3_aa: CSSGTSNEQFF
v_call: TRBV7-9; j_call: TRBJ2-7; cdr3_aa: CASILAGVGEQYF
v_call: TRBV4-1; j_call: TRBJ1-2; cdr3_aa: CASSPTGASNYGYTF
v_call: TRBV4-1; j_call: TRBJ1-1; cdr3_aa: CASKRLLMNTEAFF
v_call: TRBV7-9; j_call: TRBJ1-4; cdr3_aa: CASSQGTGKNEKLFF
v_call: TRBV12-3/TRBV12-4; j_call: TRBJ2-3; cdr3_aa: CASSFRGGGALGDTQYF
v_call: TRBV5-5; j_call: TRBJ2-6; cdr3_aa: CASSPSTGLAGANVLTF
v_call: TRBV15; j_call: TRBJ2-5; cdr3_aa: CATSSRDWNPDRIQYF
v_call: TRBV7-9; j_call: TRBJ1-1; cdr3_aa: CASSSRQVYTEAFF
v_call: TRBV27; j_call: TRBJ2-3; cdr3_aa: CASSIAQIAGAVDTQYF
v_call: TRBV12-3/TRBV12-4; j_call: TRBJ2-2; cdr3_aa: CATTIAGGTGELFF
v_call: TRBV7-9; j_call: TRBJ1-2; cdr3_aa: CASSPGGVSWYGYTF
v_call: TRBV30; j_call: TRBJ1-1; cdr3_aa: CAWSVTSYTEAFF
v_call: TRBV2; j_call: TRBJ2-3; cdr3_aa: CASSNNLGLDTQYF
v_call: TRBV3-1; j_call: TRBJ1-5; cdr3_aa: CASSRSWGQGSNQPQHF
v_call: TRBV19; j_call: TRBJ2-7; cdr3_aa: CASSRDRGTYEQYF